The 20 T cell receptor beta chains given below trace back to one sample, sequenced in a study of shared clonotypes between healthy human individuals. The table came from immunoSEQ multiplex PCR; TCRdb's copy has only in-frame clones and leaves some out. The table has 2 million or so clones, about 95% seen once. The sample consisted of naive CD4+ T cells sorted from blood. The subset denotes: CD45RA+ positively selected. Every receptor here comes from a man between 18 and 35 years old in good health.

This clone was seen only a few times. This rearrangement joins TRBV25-1 to TRBJ1-2, with D possibly being TRBD1 (6 bases). The germline V gene has CDR1 MGHDK and CDR2 SYGVNS. The CDR3 has 15 residues. V shed 5 bases and J shed 7 bases, with 20 bases lying between them. The CDR3 sequence: CASSPPVGGPVGYTF. The CDR3 DNA reads TGTGCCAGCAGTCCTCCCGTCGGGGGGCCGGTTGGCTACACCTTC.

Here the CDR3 DNA reads TGTGCCAGCAGCGAGGAACCGGGACAGTCACACTTGCAAGATGGCTACACCTTC. Translating gives CASSEEPGQSHLQDGYTF. The gene calls are TRBV9 and TRBJ1-2; the match to TRBD1 covers 7 bases. The CDR3 is 18 amino acids. Trimming removed 3 bases from V and 6 bases from J; junction bases left unmatched: 20. CDR1 is SGDLS and CDR2 is YYNGEE in the germline V gene.

The V call is TRBV27, the J call TRBJ2-5; possibly TRBD1 for D (5 bases). V shed 2 bases and J shed 7 bases, with 17 bases lying between them. The CDR3 contains 15 residues. Germline values: CDR1 MNHEY, CDR2 SMNVEV (reference sequence). CDR3 in amino acids: CASSLGRVGMGTQYF. CDR3 DNA sequence: TGTGCCAGCAGTTTAGGCAGGGTCGGAATGGGGACCCAGTACTTC.

The chain combines TRBV11-3 with TRBJ2-5; 8 bases align to TRBD1. The CDR3 has 17 residues. Trimming removed 1 base from V and 1 base from J; junction bases left unmatched: 8. CDR1 is SGHNT, CDR2 YENEEA, per germline. Written as DNA, the CDR3 is TGTGCCAGCAGCTTAGCTGGCGGACAGGGATCCCAAGAGACCCAGTACTTC. It encodes CASSLAGGQGSQETQYF.

The chain combines TRBV6-6 with TRBJ1-4; no clear D gene. The CDR3 is 14 amino acids. The germline V gene has CDR1 MNHNY and CDR2 SVGAGI (reference sequence). Trimming cost V 2 bases and J 1 base, with 5 bases left between them. This CDR3 reads CASSYAGTNEKLFF. CDR3 coding DNA: TGTGCCAGCAGTTACGCCGGAACTAATGAAAAACTGTTTTTT.

The V and J genes are TRBV11-2 and TRBJ2-5; no definite D call. The germline CDR1 and CDR2 sequences are SGHAT and FQNNGV. The CDR3 consists of 16 residues. V lost 0 bases, J lost 1 base, and 12 bases lay in between. Written as DNA, the CDR3 is TGTGCCAGCAGCTTAGATAGTGTCAGCGTCCAAGAGACCCAGTACTTC. It translates to CASSLDSVSVQETQYF.

The V gene is TRBV7-6, the J gene TRBJ2-6, with D perhaps given as TRBD1 or TRBD2 (5 bases each). Trimming stripped 6 bases from V and 2 bases from J, with 11 bases between. Germline V lookup: CDR1 SGHVS, CDR2 FNYEAQ. This CDR3 is 15 amino acids long. The CDR3 DNA is TGTGCCAGCAGTACCGGGACGGCTGGGGCCAACGTCCTGACTTTC. Protein product: CASSTGTAGANVLTF.

This chain links TRBV6-1 with TRBJ1-5; D unclear. The length of the CDR3 is 13 residues. Germline CDR1 and CDR2: MNHNS and SASEGT. V lost 6 bases and J 5 bases, leaving 11 bases between the germline ends. CDR3 residues: CASSVAYDQPQHF. In DNA form, the CDR3 reads TGTGCCAGCAGCGTGGCCTACGATCAGCCCCAGCATTTT.

The chain couples TRBV6-1 to TRBJ1-2; D remains ambiguous. Germline CDR1 MNHNS, CDR2 SASEGT. V shed 5 bases and J shed 4 bases, with 8 bases lying between them. CDR3 length: 12 amino acids. This CDR3 reads CASSNMGYGYTF. The CDR3, as DNA: TGTGCCAGCAGTAATATGGGCTATGGCTACACCTTC.

The chain links TRBV25-1 to TRBJ1-5; 7 nucleotides agree with TRBD1. The trim removed 4 bases at V and 0 bases at J, leaving 0 bases unmatched. This CDR3 comprises 14 residues. Germline V CDR1 and CDR2: MGHDK, SYGVNS. CDR3 residues: CASSGQGSNQPQHF. In nucleotides, the CDR3 is TGTGCCAGCAGTGGACAGGGTAGCAATCAGCCCCAGCATTTT.

The table lists this clone with a count of one. Here the CDR3 reads CASSEWAANTEAFF. As DNA, the CDR3 is TGTGCCAGCAGTGAATGGGCAGCGAACACTGAAGCTTTCTTT. The gene calls are TRBV6-5 and TRBJ1-1, with D uncertain. From germline, CDR1 is MNHEY and CDR2 SVGAGI. The CDR3 totals 14 residues. Trimming took 5 bases from V and 1 from J, leaving 11 bases between them.

The J gene is TRBJ2-1, the V gene TRBV4-3, with D tentatively TRBD1 (7 bases). Germline values: CDR1 LGHNA, CDR2 YSLEER. This CDR3 comprises 19 residues. V was shortened by 0 bases and J by 0 bases, with 18 bases between the two germline ends. As DNA, the CDR3 is TGCGCCAGCAGCCAAGATTTCCAGGAGGGGGCGCCCTCCTACAATGAGCAGTTCTTC. This translates into CASSQDFQEGAPSYNEQFF.

CDR3 region: CATSRDGQLANYGYTF. The CDR3 bases are TGTGCCACCAGCAGAGATGGACAGTTAGCTAACTATGGCTACACCTTC. The V call is TRBV15, the J call TRBJ1-2; weak D call: TRBD1 (6 bases). The CDR3 totals 16 residues. From germline, CDR1 is LNHNV and CDR2 YYDKDF (reference sequence). V was trimmed by 0 bases and J by 0 bases, leaving 11 bases between them.

This clone has only one observation. The genes are TRBV10-3 and TRBJ1-2, with 8 nucleotides matching TRBD1. The CDR3 is made up of 19 amino acids. V shed 7 bases and J 0 bases; nucleotides not matched to a gene: 19. Germline V gives CDR1 ENHRY, CDR2 SYGVKD. As DNA, the CDR3 is TGTGCCATCAAACCCACCCCCGGGACAGGCCGCTCCACTAACTATGGCTACACCTTC. This gives the protein CAIKPTPGTGRSTNYGYTF.

This clone showed up just once. The rearrangement uses TRBV4-1 and TRBJ2-3, with TRBD2 matching over 13 bases. CDR3 length: 16 amino acids. Germline values: CDR1 MGHRA, CDR2 YSYEKL. Trimming cost V 4 bases and J 9 bases; bases outside gene matches: 10. CDR3 nucleotide sequence: TGCGCCAGCAGCCTAACTAGCGGGGGGGCCACGGGGACGCAGTATTTT. Protein product: CASSLTSGGATGTQYF.

Note on this clone: The sample contains more than one DNA sequence encoding this CDR3. This chain's CDR3 is CASSLGTGSYEQYF. CDR3 nucleotides: TGTGCCAGCAGCTTAGGTACGGGCTCCTACGAGCAGTACTTC. V gene TRBV7-2 combines with J gene TRBJ2-7; unclear D gene. The CDR3 consists of 14 residues. Germline V gene lookup returns CDR1 SGHTA and CDR2 FQGNSA. V lost 1 base and J 0 bases, leaving 7 bases between the germline ends.

The chain combines TRBV6-6 with TRBJ2-5, with 8 nucleotides matching TRBD1. Germline V CDR1 and CDR2: MNHNY, SVGAGI (reference sequence). This CDR3 contains 16 residues. With 5 bases clipped from V and 4 bases from J, the junction kept 12 bases outside the gene matches. CDR3 amino acids: CASSRQSGQGRETQYF. The CDR3, as DNA: TGTGCCAGCAGTCGCCAATCCGGACAGGGCCGAGAGACCCAGTACTTC.

The V call is TRBV5-1, the J call TRBJ1-1; 7 positions agree with TRBD1. The germline CDR1 and CDR2 sequences are SGHRS and YFSETQ. J lost 1 base, V lost 2 bases, and 8 bases had no gene match. The CDR3 runs 16 residues. CDR3 coding DNA: TGCGCCAGCAGCTTAGGACAGGCCGCTCAGAACACTGAAGCTTTCTTT. Protein product: CASSLGQAAQNTEAFF.

The chain recombines TRBV2 with TRBJ1-5; TRBD1 is a possible D gene (6 bases). Per the germline V gene, CDR1 is SNHLY and CDR2 is FYNNEI. CDR3 length: 16 residues. Trimming left V 6 bases short and J 4 bases short, with 19 bases between. The CDR3 region has the DNA TGTGCCAGCAGCCTCGGACAGATCCTTGCAAATCAGCCCCAGCATTTT. Translating gives CASSLGQILANQPQHF. The full variable domain, completed using reference TRBV2 and TRBJ1-5, is EPEVTQTPSHQVTQMGQEVILRCVPISNHLYFYWYRQILGQKVEFLVSFYNNEISEKSEIFDDQFSVERPDGSNFTLKIRSTKLEDSAMYFCASSLGQILANQPQHFGDGTRLSIL.

The genes are TRBV5-6 and TRBJ2-6; 12 bases align to TRBD2. Per the germline V gene, CDR1 is SGHDT and CDR2 is YYEEEE. The CDR3 runs to 18 residues. The V and J ends lost 6 bases and 0 bases, in that order; junction bases with no gene match: 7. The CDR3 DNA follows: TGTGCCAGCAACGAAAGGACTAGCGGGAACTCTGGGGCCAACGTCCTGACTTTC. Translating gives CASNERTSGNSGANVLTF.